This entry is about one TCR beta chain. Sequencing used immunoSEQ multiplex PCR; TCRdb keeps in-frame clones, though not all of them. The sample carries 350,000 or so clones, 80% to 90% recorded once. The CDR3 is 14 amino acids. Germline CDR1 is SEHNR and CDR2 is FQNEAQ (reference sequence). Unmatched junction bases numbered 2, after V lost 5 bases and J lost 0 bases. The sample comes from a study of blood T cell repertoires in COVID-19. The rearrangement links TRBV7-9 to TRBJ2-7; 9 nucleotides align to TRBD1. The receptor comes from a woman aged 40 to 50 with acute COVID-19. Material: PBMCs or T cells enriched from blood (not recorded which). In nucleotides, the CDR3 is TGTGCCAGCAGCCCGACAGGGGGCTCCTACGAGCAGTACTTC. Its translation: CASSPTGGSYEQYF.